What follows describes a single TCR beta chain. The data derive from a study of OX40 agonist ivuxolimab in advanced cancers. There are 14 residues in the CDR3. CDR1 and CDR2 from the germline V gene are SGHNT and YYREEE (reference sequence). The V gene lost 4 bases and the J gene lost 0 bases, with 10 bases spanning the gap. Profiling relied on immunoSEQ multiplex PCR, and the TCRdb table lists in-frame clones only, not all of them. This table has under 95,000 clones, about 83% appearing once. The J gene is TRBJ1-2, the V gene TRBV5-4; D gene ambiguous. The TCR sequence derives from an adult with an advanced solid tumor such as melanoma, head and neck, liver or kidney cancer. This material consisted of CD4+ or CD8+ T cells sorted from blood, taken in a trial of the OX40 agonist ivuxolimab. The CDR3 bases are TGTGCCAGCAGCCCCGAGGGCACTAACTATGGCTACACCTTC. Translation gives CASSPEGTNYGYTF.